This T cell receptor beta chain is drawn from a study of blood T cell repertoires in COVID-19. Whole-study context: Samples of COVID-19 (acute and convalescent) were obtained from the United States, Italy and Spain. T cells, B-cell-depleted T cells, or PBMCs supplied cDNA or gDNA.

Original data processing: By means of reference gene primer amplification, nucleated cell counts were estimated. Generated by immunoSEQ multiplex PCR, the TCRdb table keeps only in-frame clones and is missing some. The DNA gave D and trimming, while V, J and clone size come from that table. The repertoire holds 300,000 to 350,000 clones, with 87% as singletons. Germline CDR1 is MNHEY and CDR2 is SVGAGI. This CDR3 comprises 15 residues. Germline trimming cut 5 bases from V and 8 bases from J; bases unmatched to any gene: 10. The clonotype was recovered from a man younger than 35 with active or convalescent COVID-19. Sample: peripheral blood. The chain joins TRBV6-5 to TRBJ2-1, with 9 bases aligning to TRBD1. The CDR3 protein is CASSPQGAIHDEQFF. CDR3 DNA: TGTGCCAGCAGTCCACAGGGGGCGATCCACGATGAGCAGTTCTTC.